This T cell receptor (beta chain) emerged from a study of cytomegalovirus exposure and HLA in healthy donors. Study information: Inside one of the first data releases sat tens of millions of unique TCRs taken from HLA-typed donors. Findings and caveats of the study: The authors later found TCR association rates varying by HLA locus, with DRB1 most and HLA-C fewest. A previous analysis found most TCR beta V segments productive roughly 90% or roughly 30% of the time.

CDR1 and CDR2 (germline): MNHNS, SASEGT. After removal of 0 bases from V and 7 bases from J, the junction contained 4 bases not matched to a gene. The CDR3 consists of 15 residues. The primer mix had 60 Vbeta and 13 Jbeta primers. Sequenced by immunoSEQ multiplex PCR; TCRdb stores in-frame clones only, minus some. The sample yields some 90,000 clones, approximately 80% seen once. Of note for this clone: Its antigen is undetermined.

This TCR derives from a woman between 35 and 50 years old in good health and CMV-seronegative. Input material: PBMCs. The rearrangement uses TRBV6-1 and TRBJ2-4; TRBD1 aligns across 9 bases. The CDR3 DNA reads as TGTGCCAGCAGTGAAGCCGGGACAGGGATGAACATTCAGTACTTC. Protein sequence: CASSEAGTGMNIQYF.